The next 13 T cell receptor beta chains were all read from a single sample in a study of blood T cells in healthy people across ages. For the second PCR, which ran for about 6 to 11 cycles, a sample-barcoded 5' primer and a J-beta primer mix were used. TCRdb used MiXCR to reprocess the 5' RACE reads, holding one entry per CDR3 protein. The sample records over 600,000 distinct CDR3 sequences, more than 55% being singletons. Specimen: blood. The receptors stem from a man aged 35 to 55 in good health.

This clonotype was observed a handful of times. V is TRBV5-1 and J is TRBJ2-7; 12 bases are shared with TRBD2. CDR1 and CDR2 (germline): SGHRS, YFSETQ. V shed 0 bases, J shed 6 bases, and the junction held 13 bases outside the gene matches. The CDR3 loop spans 18 amino acids. The CDR3 loop is CASSLAGLAGPQSSEQYF. In DNA form, the CDR3 reads TGCGCCAGCAGCTTGGCCGGACTAGCGGGACCACAATCCAGCGAGCAGTACTTC.

This clonotype was observed a few times. The chain joins TRBV27 to TRBJ2-5; possibly TRBD2 for D (5 bases). Germline V gives CDR1 MNHEY, CDR2 SMNVEV (reference sequence). Trimming took 5 bases from V and 5 from J, leaving 18 bases between them. The CDR3 totals 15 residues. CDR3 loop: CASSRNGLVAETQYF. CDR3 nucleotide sequence: TGTGCCAGCAGTCGAAACGGACTCGTGGCGGAGACCCAGTACTTC.

This chain links TRBV20-1 with TRBJ2-7, with TRBD1 matching over 8 bases. V was clipped by 0 bases and J by 7 bases; unmatched bases: 17. This CDR3 is built from 17 residues. Germline-derived CDR1 and CDR2 are DFQATT and SNEGSKA (reference sequence). The CDR3 bases are TGCAGTGCTAGAGATCCCATAAAAGGACAGGGTCAGGGGGAGCAGTACTTC. Translating gives CSARDPIKGQGQGEQYF.

The chain combines TRBV6-1 with TRBJ2-1; no clear D. Trimming stripped 8 bases from V and 1 base from J, with 6 bases between. CDR3 length equals 12 residues. Germline assignment: CDR1 MNHNS and CDR2 SASEGT. CDR3 nucleotides: TGTGCCAGCCCCTCTTCCTACAATGAGCAGTTCTTC. This codes for CASPSSYNEQFF.

This clonotype came up a few times. The chain links TRBV3-1 to TRBJ2-1; the D gene is possibly TRBD1 (7 bases). Trimming left V 1 base short and J 4 bases short, with 14 bases between. The germline gives CDR1 LGHDT, CDR2 YNNKEL (reference sequence). The CDR3 has 16 residues. CDR3: CASSQGVRGRYNEQFF. The CDR3, as DNA: TGTGCCAGCAGCCAAGGCGTCAGGGGGAGGTACAATGAGCAGTTCTTC.

This clonotype was recorded a few times. This sequence joins TRBV12-3 or TRBV12-4 and TRBJ1-4; a weak D match, TRBD1 (6 bases). V was shortened by 4 bases and J by 7 bases, with 19 bases between the two germline ends. CDR3 size: 16 residues. The CDR3 sequence is CASSWGIGGSGEKLFF. The CDR3 DNA reads as TGTGCCAGCAGTTGGGGAATAGGGGGATCGGGTGAAAAACTGTTTTTT.

This chain joins TRBV20-1 and TRBJ2-6; tentatively, D is TRBD1 or TRBD2 (5 bases each). The germline gives CDR1 DFQATT, CDR2 SNEGSKA (reference sequence). V lost 0 bases, J lost 2 bases, and 14 bases lay in between. The CDR3 covers 17 residues. The CDR3 DNA reads as TGCAGTGCTAGAGATGGGGGAATGCCCCCTGGGGCCAACGTCCTGACTTTC. Protein product: CSARDGGMPPGANVLTF.

The CDR3 spells CASSQYGQLLINYGYTF. The CDR3 DNA reads as TGTGCCAGCAGCCAGTATGGACAGTTACTTATAAACTATGGCTACACCTTC. The V call is TRBV7-2, the J call TRBJ1-2; a possible D gene is TRBD1 (6 bases). There are 17 residues in the CDR3. Trimming left V 5 bases short and J 2 bases short, with 21 bases between. The germline CDR1 and CDR2 sequences are SGHTA and FQGNSA.

V and J are TRBV28 and TRBJ1-3, with TRBD1 as a possible D gene (5 bases). Germline V gene sequence: CDR1 MDHEN, CDR2 SYDVKM. This CDR3 contains 15 residues. V gave up 5 bases and J gave up 0 bases, with 11 bases separating them. The CDR3, as DNA: TGTGCCAGCAGTCTACAGGCCTCCTCTGGAAACACCATATATTTT. Translation gives CASSLQASSGNTIYF.

The chain carries TRBV9 and TRBJ2-1; D is perhaps TRBD2 (5 bases). V was shortened by 0 bases and J by 6 bases, with 16 bases between the two germline ends. The CDR3 contains 16 residues. Germline V CDR1 and CDR2: SGDLS, YYNGEE. The chain's CDR3 is CASSVDPGGRGNEQFF. CDR3 DNA sequence: TGTGCCAGCAGCGTAGATCCTGGCGGGCGTGGCAATGAGCAGTTCTTC.

This clonotype appeared a few times. This rearrangement joins TRBV2 to TRBJ1-6; 7 bases align to TRBD1. This CDR3 contains 14 residues. Looked up from germline, CDR1 is SNHLY and CDR2 is FYNNEI. The V gene end was trimmed by 4 bases and the J gene end by 14 bases; junction bases not matched to a gene: 11. The CDR3 sequence is CASSGSSQGVSLHF. The CDR3 DNA follows: TGTGCCAGCAGTGGATCCAGTCAGGGGGTTTCCCTCCACTTT.

The chain recombines TRBV5-1 with TRBJ2-4; 7 positions agree with TRBD1. CDR3 length equals 15 residues. V gave up 2 bases and J gave up 3 bases; unmatched junction bases: 5. Germline V gene data show CDR1 as SGHRS and CDR2 as YFSETQ. The CDR3 protein is CASSFTRDSKNIQYF. In DNA form, the CDR3 reads TGCGCCAGCAGCTTTACCCGGGACAGCAAAAACATTCAGTACTTC. Supplemented by reference TRBV5-1 and TRBJ2-4, the full variable domain reads KAGVTQTPRYLIKTRGQQVTLSCSPISGHRSVSWYQQTPGQGLQFLFEYFSETQRNKGNFPGRFSGRQFSNSRSEMNVSTLELGDSALYLCASSFTRDSKNIQYFGAGTRLSVL.

This chain joins TRBV28 and TRBJ1-5; no reliable D call. Germline CDR1 is MDHEN and CDR2 is SYDVKM. This CDR3 contains 12 residues. Trimming stripped 2 bases from V and 5 bases from J, with 4 bases between. CDR3 DNA: TGTGCCAGCAGTTTAGGGTATCAGCCCCAGCATTTT. This encodes CASSLGYQPQHF. The full variable domain, its missing parts supplied by reference TRBV28 and TRBJ1-5, is DVKVTQSSRYLVKRTGEKVFLECVQDMDHENMFWYRQDPGLGLRLIYFSYDVKMKEKGDIPEGYSVSREKKERFSLILESASTNQTSMYLCASSLGYQPQHFGDGTRLSIL.